The T cell receptor beta chain under discussion was sequenced for a study of T cell responses to AZD1222 COVID-19 vaccine. Study-level findings and limits: Unmutated variant regions are reportedly targeted by nearly half of spike-specific TCRs. With two AZD1222 doses given, Spike-specific TCR breadth and depth both rose. Baseline antibody screening turned up just a handful of seropositive AZD1222 recipients. Females outnumbered males among donors, who were mostly white British; clonal diversity was possibly underestimated.

As regards this clone: Its antigen remains unknown.

The protocol was immunoSEQ multiplex PCR, while the TCRdb copy is restricted to in-frame clones and leaves out a portion. The sample includes approximately 110,000 clones, 70% to 90% of them seen just once. Per the germline V gene, CDR1 is SGHAT and CDR2 is FQNNGV. The CDR3 loop spans 18 amino acids. Between the trimmed V and J ends, which lost 3 bases and 5 bases, there was a span of 22 bases. The receptor's source is an adult in good health. The V and J genes are TRBV11-2 and TRBJ2-2, with D perhaps matching TRBD2 (6 bases). The material sequenced was peripheral blood, taken on day 0 of AZD1222 vaccination. Here the CDR3 DNA reads TGTGCCAGCAGCTTGGGGTTCTTACCGGGACTCAAGACCGGGGAGCTGTTTTTT. Translation: CASSLGFLPGLKTGELFF.